These 11 T cell receptor beta chains were sequenced from one sample in a study of T-cell memory formation after mild COVID-19. Each CDR3 protein gets one entry after TCRdb re-called the 5' RACE reads with MiXCR. The data show tens of thousands of distinct CDR3 sequences, roughly 7.5% seen once. Sequencing was done on a sample of PBMCs or a T cell subset sorted from them (not recorded which). The receptors were sampled from a young man who had mild COVID-19 (a few samples of this study predate the infection). Cell type and time point are not known.

This clonotype was counted at least ten times. The rearrangement joins TRBV20-1 to TRBJ1-2; no clear D gene. The germline V gene encodes CDR1 DFQATT and CDR2 SNEGSKA (reference sequence). V lost 3 bases and J lost 0, with 5 bases in between. The CDR3 is 12 amino acids. CDR3 amino acids: CSARTPNYGYTF. CDR3 nucleotide sequence: TGCAGTGCTAGGACACCTAACTATGGCTACACCTTC.

This clonotype was counted ten times or more. In nucleotides, the CDR3 is TGTGCCAGCAGCCCTAGCGGGGGGGCGGGTGAGCAGTTCTTC. Translated: CASSPSGGAGEQFF. The rearrangement uses TRBV7-9 and TRBJ2-1; 12 nucleotides match TRBD2. J lost 9 bases, V lost 5 bases, and 5 bases had no gene match. The V gene's germline CDR1 is SEHNR and CDR2 FQNEAQ (reference sequence). The CDR3 is 14 residues long.

J is TRBJ2-1 and V is TRBV21-1; the table gives TRBD2 as D, unverified against the DNA. TRBV21-1 is flagged as a pseudogene. This CDR3 is 16 amino acids long. CDR3 sequence: CASSKDEGPSYNEQFF. The DNA of the CDR3 is TGTGCCAGCAGCAAAGACGAGGGACCCAGCTACAATGAGCAGTTCTTC.

This clonotype has only a few counts. The chain recombines TRBV6-6 with TRBJ1-5; a possible D gene is TRBD1 (6 bases). Germline lookup yields CDR1 MNHNY and CDR2 SVGAGI (reference sequence). The CDR3 extends over 14 amino acids. The V end was cut by 2 bases, the J end by 7 bases, with 12 bases between. The CDR3 region has the DNA TGTGCCAGCAGTTACGTTGCAGGGGAGCAGCCCCAGCATTTT. Translated: CASSYVAGEQPQHF.

This clonotype has ten or more counts. CDR3 region: CASSLGGRINTEAFF. The CDR3 coding sequence is TGTGCCAGCAGCTTAGGGGGACGGATTAACACTGAAGCTTTCTTT. The chain uses TRBV11-1 and TRBJ1-1, with D possibly TRBD1 on 5 matching bases. Trimming removed 1 base from V and 2 bases from J, with 11 bases in between. Germline loops: CDR1 SGHAT, CDR2 FQDESV (reference sequence). The CDR3 runs to 15 residues.

This clonotype showed up many times. The chain is built from TRBV6-6 and TRBJ1-5; TRBD1 might be the D (6 bases). The CDR3 is 17 amino acids. Trimming removed 7 bases from V and 2 bases from J, with 21 bases in between. Germline V gene data show CDR1 as MNHNY and CDR2 as SVGAGI (reference sequence). CDR3 nucleotides: TGTGCCAGCACTCGAGGGGGAAGCCGGCATGGCAATCAGCCCCAGCATTTT. Translated, it gives CASTRGGSRHGNQPQHF.

In this sample, this clonotype turned up many times. This chain connects TRBV7-3 to TRBJ2-1; D is ambiguous. The length of the CDR3 is 13 residues. Trimming left V 5 bases short and J 4 bases short, with 9 bases between. CDR1 is SGHTA, CDR2 FQGTGA, per germline. The CDR3: CASSQMGYNEQFF. DNA of the CDR3: TGTGCCAGCAGCCAAATGGGGTACAATGAGCAGTTCTTC.

Ten or more counts support this clonotype. CDR3 protein: CASSFGGGETQYF. The CDR3 DNA reads TGTGCCAGCAGTTTCGGGGGGGGAGAGACCCAGTACTTC. The chain combines TRBV6-6 with TRBJ2-5; 8 bases are a match to TRBD2. Trimming removed 4 bases from V and 4 bases from J; junction bases left unmatched: 2. Per the germline V gene, CDR1 is MNHNY and CDR2 is SVGAGI (reference sequence). This CDR3 is built from 13 residues.

This clonotype was observed at least ten times. This sequence joins TRBV6-5 and TRBJ1-4; tentative D call: TRBD1 (5 bases). Germline values: CDR1 MNHEY, CDR2 SVGAGI. V was shortened by 0 bases and J by 8 bases, with 10 bases between the two germline ends. This CDR3 region has 14 residues. The CDR3 sequence: CASSYSQVREKLFF. In DNA, the CDR3 is TGTGCCAGCAGTTACTCACAGGTCAGGGAAAAACTGTTTTTT.

This clonotype was detected many times. The V call is TRBV30, the J call TRBJ2-5, with D uncertain. Germline V gene lookup returns CDR1 GTSNPN and CDR2 SVGIG (reference sequence). CDR3 length: 13 amino acids. Trimming left V 6 bases short and J 5 bases short, with 16 bases between. CDR3 in DNA: TGTGCCTGCCTGGGGTACGGGTTGGAGACCCAGTACTTC. It translates to CACLGYGLETQYF.

The rearrangement links TRBV4-3 to TRBJ1-5; no clear D gene. The germline V and J ends were trimmed by 0 bases and 3 bases, with 6 bases remaining between them. There are 14 residues in the CDR3. CDR1 and CDR2 from the germline V gene are LGHNA and YSLEER. The DNA for the CDR3 is TGCGCCAGCAGCCAAGATAGTCTCAATCAGCCCCAGCATTTT. This translates into CASSQDSLNQPQHF.